This TCR beta chain was recovered during a study of T-cell reconstitution after alpha-beta-depleted transplantation in children. V lost 7 bases and J lost 9; bases outside the gene matches: 14. The germline V gene has CDR1 SGHTA and CDR2 FQGTGA. The CDR3 is made up of 15 amino acids. Unique molecular identifiers tagged the TCRbeta library. In TCRdb, the PCR reads were re-called with MiXCR into one record per CDR3 protein. The sample records around 530,000 distinct CDR3 sequences, approximately 30% being singletons. This receptor was identified in a human donor who donated a stem cell graft to a child with aplastic anemia. This specimen was PBMCs from the stem cell graft donor, taken from the stem cell graft. J is TRBJ2-1 and V is TRBV7-3; TRBD2 matches at 8 bases. This CDR3 reads CASTKSGGTPAEQFF. DNA of the CDR3: TGTGCCAGCACCAAGTCGGGGGGGACCCCCGCTGAGCAGTTCTTC.